This T cell receptor (beta chain) was identified during a study of blood T cell repertoires in COVID-19. Trimming shortened V by 7 bases and J by 0 bases, and 10 bases separated the two germline ends. The germline V gene has CDR1 LNHDA and CDR2 SQIVND (reference sequence). CDR3 length: 14 residues. Authors' analysis steps: For nucleated cells, counts were estimated from reference gene primer amplification. Repertoires were generated with immunoSEQ multiplex PCR, while TCRdb's copy carries only in-frame clones and drops some. V, J and clone size derive from that table, while D and trimming were established from the DNA sequence. The sample has approximately 49,000 clones, roughly 84% seen once.

The TCR sequence derives from a man aged 50 to 59 with acute or convalescent COVID-19. The sample comprised peripheral blood. J is TRBJ1-3 and V is TRBV19; D not certain. In nucleotides, the CDR3 is TGTGCCAGTACCCAGGATCACTCTGGAAACACCATATATTTT. Translation: CASTQDHSGNTIYF.